The 11 T cell receptor beta chains listed next were all sequenced from one sample in a study of T cells expressing NK-cell markers. TCRdb reworked the 5' RACE reads into one entry per CDR3 protein, no DNA. This table lists 150,000 to 200,000 distinct CDR3 sequences. Sequencing was carried out using blood T cells: a sorted CD56 or NKG2C T cell subset, CD4+ or CD8+ T cells, or bulk PBMC T cells (not recorded which). The source of these receptors is a woman between 18 and 70 years old in good health.

The chain joins TRBV9 to TRBJ2-3; lacking DNA, the TRBD1 call made by TCRdb goes unchecked. The germline V gene has CDR1 SGDLS and CDR2 YYNGEE. This CDR3 spans 16 amino acids. The CDR3 spells CASSVGEGVPTDTQYF.

The chain recombines TRBV18 with TRBJ2-3; with no DNA, the TCRdb D assignment of TRBD2 cannot be verified. The CDR3 spans 15 residues. Germline CDR1 is KGHSH and CDR2 is LQKENI. CDR3 protein: CASSGTSWRADTQYF.

V gene TRBV11-2 combines with J gene TRBJ1-6. Germline CDR1 is SGHAT and CDR2 is FQNNGV. CDR3 length: 15 residues. The CDR3 loop reads CASSQAGTSHSPLHF.

This chain connects TRBV20-1 to TRBJ2-1. The CDR3 contains 12 residues. Germline V gene sequence: CDR1 DFQATT, CDR2 SNEGSKA (reference sequence). The CDR3: CSARAEPNEQFF.

The V and J genes are TRBV20-1 and TRBJ1-6; the TCRdb call, TRBD1, lacks DNA for checking. Looked up from germline, CDR1 is DFQATT and CDR2 is SNEGSKA (reference sequence). This CDR3 contains 14 residues. The CDR3 is CSARAWDHNSPLHF.

This chain links TRBV20-1 with TRBJ2-7; TCRdb's D gene call, TRBD1, goes unchecked for lack of DNA. This CDR3 has 14 residues. Germline CDR1 is DFQATT and CDR2 is SNEGSKA (reference sequence). CDR3: CSPVKGDSSYEQYF.

The V call is TRBV7-8, the J call TRBJ2-1; there is no DNA to check the TCRdb D call of TRBD1. This CDR3 has 17 residues. Germline V gives CDR1 SGHVS, CDR2 FQNEAQ. The chain's CDR3 is CASSPLTSSGSYNEQFF.

CDR3 sequence: CASSPRQGSAYEQYF. V is TRBV5-1 and J is TRBJ2-7; TCRdb indicates TRBD1, and absent DNA this call remains unverified. The CDR3 length is 15 residues. The germline CDR1 and CDR2 sequences are SGHRS and YFSETQ.

This chain joins TRBV4-2 and TRBJ2-2; TCRdb calls TRBD2, which cannot be checked without DNA. CDR1 is LGHNA and CDR2 is YNFKEQ in the germline V gene. There are 18 residues in the CDR3. The CDR3 loop reads CASSQDDSGRAKYGELFF.

The chain joins TRBV14 to TRBJ2-2; without DNA, the TCRdb call of TRBD1 cannot be checked. The CDR3 has 15 residues. Germline V lookup: CDR1 SGHDN, CDR2 FVKESK. CDR3 sequence: CASSPLGGNTGELFF.

The chain's CDR3 is CASSLDRGPWAPQHF. The rearrangement links TRBV7-9 to TRBJ1-5; TCRdb's D gene call, TRBD1, goes unchecked for lack of DNA. The CDR3 is 15 residues long. Germline V gene data show CDR1 as SEHNR and CDR2 as FQNEAQ (reference sequence).